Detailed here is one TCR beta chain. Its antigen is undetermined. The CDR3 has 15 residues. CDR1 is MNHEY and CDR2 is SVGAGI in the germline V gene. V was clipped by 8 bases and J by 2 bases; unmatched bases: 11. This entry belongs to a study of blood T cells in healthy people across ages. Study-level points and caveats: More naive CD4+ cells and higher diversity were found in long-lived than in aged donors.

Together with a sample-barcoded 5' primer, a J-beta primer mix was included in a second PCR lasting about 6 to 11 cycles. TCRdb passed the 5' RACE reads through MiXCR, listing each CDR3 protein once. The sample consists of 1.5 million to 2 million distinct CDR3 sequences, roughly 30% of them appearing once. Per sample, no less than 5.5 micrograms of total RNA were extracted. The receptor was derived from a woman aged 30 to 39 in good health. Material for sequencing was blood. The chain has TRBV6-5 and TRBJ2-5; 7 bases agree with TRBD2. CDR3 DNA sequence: TGTGCCAGCCGGATCGGACTAGGTCGTCAAGAGACCCAGTACTTC. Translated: CASRIGLGRQETQYF.